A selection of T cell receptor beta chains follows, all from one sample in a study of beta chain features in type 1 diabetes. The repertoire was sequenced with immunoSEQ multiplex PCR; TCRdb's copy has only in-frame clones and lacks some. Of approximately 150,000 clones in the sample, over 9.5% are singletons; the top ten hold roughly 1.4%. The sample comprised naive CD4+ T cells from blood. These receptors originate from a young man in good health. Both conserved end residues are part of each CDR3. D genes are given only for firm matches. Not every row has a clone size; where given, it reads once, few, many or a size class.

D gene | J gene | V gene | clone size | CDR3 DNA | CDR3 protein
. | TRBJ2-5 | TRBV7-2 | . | TGTGCCAGCACCAGACAGTTCTCATGGGAGACCCAGTACTTC | CASTRQFSWETQYF
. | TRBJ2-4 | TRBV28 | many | TGTGCCAGCAGTCCCGCGACAGCTTTAGCCAAAAACATTCAGTACTTC | CASSPATALAKNIQYF
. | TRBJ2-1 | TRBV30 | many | TGTGCCTTTGGGCGTGGTGAGCAGTTCTTC | CAFGRGEQFF
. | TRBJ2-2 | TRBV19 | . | TGTGCCAGTAGTATATCTGCGAACACCGGGGAGCTGTTTTTT | CASSISANTGELFF
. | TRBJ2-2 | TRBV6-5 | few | TGTGCCAGCAGTTACTCTCAACAGGCCAACACCGGGGAGCTGTTTTTT | CASSYSQQANTGELFF
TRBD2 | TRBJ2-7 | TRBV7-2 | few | TGTGCCAGCAGCCCCCTTCAGCGGGGGGGACCCTACGAGCAGTACTTC | CASSPLQRGGPYEQYF
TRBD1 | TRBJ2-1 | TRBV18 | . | TGTGCCAGCTCACCAAGGACAGGGATCTACAATGAGCAGTTCTTC | CASSPRTGIYNEQFF
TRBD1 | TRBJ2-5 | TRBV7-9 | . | TGTGCCAGCAGCTTTTTCCCCAGGGGGTCTCAAGAGACCCAGTACTTC | CASSFFPRGSQETQYF
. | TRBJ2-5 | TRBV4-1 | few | TGCGCCAGCAGCCATCAACAGGCCCAAGAGACCCAGTACTTC | CASSHQQAQETQYF
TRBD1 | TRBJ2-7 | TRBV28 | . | TGTGCCAGCAACGACCCGGGACAGGGCGACTACGAGCAGTACTTC | CASNDPGQGDYEQYF
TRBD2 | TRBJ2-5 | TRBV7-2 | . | TGTGCCAGCAGCAGCCCTGGACTAGCGGGGGGACTCCAAGAGACCCAGTACTTC | CASSSPGLAGGLQETQYF
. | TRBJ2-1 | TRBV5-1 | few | TGCGCCAGCAGCTTCGCAGGGGAACCTACTGAGCAGTTCTTC | CASSFAGEPTEQFF
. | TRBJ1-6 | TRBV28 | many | TGTGCCAGCAGGGGTATAGGGGAGGGCTCACCCCTCCACTTT | CASRGIGEGSPLHF
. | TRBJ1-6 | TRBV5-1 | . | TGCGCCAGCAGCTTAACCCAGGTCTCACCCCTCCACTTT | CASSLTQVSPLHF
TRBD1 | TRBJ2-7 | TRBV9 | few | TGTGCCAGCAGCGTAGGAGGACAGGGCATCTACGAGCAGTACTTC | CASSVGGQGIYEQYF
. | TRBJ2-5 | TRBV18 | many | TGTGCCAGCTCACCTAGAAGGGAGGAGACCCAGTACTTC | CASSPRREETQYF
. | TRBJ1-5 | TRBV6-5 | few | TGTGCCAGCAGTTACTCGCGTGCGGGCAATCAGCCCCAGCATTTT | CASSYSRAGNQPQHF
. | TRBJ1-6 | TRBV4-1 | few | TGCGCCAGCAGCCAAGAGATGTCGGGGAGTGGGAATGATTCACCCCTCCACTTT | CASSQEMSGSGNDSPLHF
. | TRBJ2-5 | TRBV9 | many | TGTGCCAGCAGCGTAAAGGGCGGGGGCCAGGGGGAGACCCAGTACTTC | CASSVKGGGQGETQYF
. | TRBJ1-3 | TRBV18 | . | TGTGCCAGCTCAACGGACAGTGGAAACACCATATATTTT | CASSTDSGNTIYF
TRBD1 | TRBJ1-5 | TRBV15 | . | TGTGCCACCAGCCCCCGCCGTCCCGGGACAGGGACATATAGCAATCAGCCCCAGCATTTT | CATSPRRPGTGTYSNQPQHF
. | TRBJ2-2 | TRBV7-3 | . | TGTGCCAGCAGCTCCAGGGGGGACGTCACCGGGGAGCTGTTTTTT | CASSSRGDVTGELFF
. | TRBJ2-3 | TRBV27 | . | TGTGCCAGCAGTCCAAAGGGGGGGCGCACAGATACGCAGTATTTT | CASSPKGGRTDTQYF